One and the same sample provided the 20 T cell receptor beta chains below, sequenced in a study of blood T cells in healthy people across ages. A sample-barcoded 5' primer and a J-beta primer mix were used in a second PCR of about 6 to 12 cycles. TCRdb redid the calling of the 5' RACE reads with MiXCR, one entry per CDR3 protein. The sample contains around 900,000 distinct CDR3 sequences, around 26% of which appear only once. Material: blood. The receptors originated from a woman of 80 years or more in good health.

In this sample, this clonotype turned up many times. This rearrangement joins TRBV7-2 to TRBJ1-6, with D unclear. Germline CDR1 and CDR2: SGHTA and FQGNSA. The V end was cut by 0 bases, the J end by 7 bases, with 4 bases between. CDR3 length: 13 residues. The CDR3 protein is CASSLALNSPLHF. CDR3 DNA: TGTGCCAGCAGCTTAGCTTTGAATTCACCCCTCCACTTT.

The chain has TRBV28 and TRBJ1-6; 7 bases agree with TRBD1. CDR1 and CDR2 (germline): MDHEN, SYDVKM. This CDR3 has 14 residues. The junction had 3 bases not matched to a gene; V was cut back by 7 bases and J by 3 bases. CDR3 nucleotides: TGTGCCAGCATCAGGGGGGGCTATAATTCACCCCTCCACTTT. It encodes CASIRGGYNSPLHF.

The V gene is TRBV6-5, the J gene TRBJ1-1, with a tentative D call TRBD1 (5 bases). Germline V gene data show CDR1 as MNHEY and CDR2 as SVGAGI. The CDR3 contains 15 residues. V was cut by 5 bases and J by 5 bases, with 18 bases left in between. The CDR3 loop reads CASSTPRGGRTEAFF. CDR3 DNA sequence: TGTGCCAGCAGTACCCCTCGTGGGGGTAGGACTGAAGCTTTCTTT.

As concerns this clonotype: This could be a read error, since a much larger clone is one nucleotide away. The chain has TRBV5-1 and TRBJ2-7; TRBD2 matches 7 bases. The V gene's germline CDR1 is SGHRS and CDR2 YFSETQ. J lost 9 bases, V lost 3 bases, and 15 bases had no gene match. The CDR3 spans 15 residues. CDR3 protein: CASSYIPGGSSGQYF. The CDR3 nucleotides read TGCGCCAGCAGCTACATACCGGGGGGATCGAGCGGGCAGTACTTC.

CDR3 protein: CASSLEGGLVEQFF. The DNA for the CDR3 is TGCGCCAGCAGCTTGGAAGGGGGGTTGGTTGAGCAGTTCTTC. The rearrangement uses TRBV5-1 and TRBJ2-1, with D possibly being TRBD1 or TRBD2 (6 bases each). Germline CDR1 is SGHRS and CDR2 is YFSETQ. The CDR3 is 14 amino acids. V shed 0 bases and J shed 9 bases, with 13 bases lying between them. The variable domain in full, completed from reference TRBV5-1 and TRBJ2-1, reads KAGVTQTPRYLIKTRGQQVTLSCSPISGHRSVSWYQQTPGQGLQFLFEYFSETQRNKGNFPGRFSGRQFSNSRSEMNVSTLELGDSALYLCASSLEGGLVEQFFGPGTRLTVL.

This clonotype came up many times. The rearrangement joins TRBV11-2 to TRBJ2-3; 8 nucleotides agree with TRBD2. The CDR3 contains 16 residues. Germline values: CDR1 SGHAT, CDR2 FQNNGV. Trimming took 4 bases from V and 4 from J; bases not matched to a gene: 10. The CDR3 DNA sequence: TGTGCCAGCAGCTCCCGGACTAGCTCTCATTCAGATACGCAGTATTTT. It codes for CASSSRTSSHSDTQYF.

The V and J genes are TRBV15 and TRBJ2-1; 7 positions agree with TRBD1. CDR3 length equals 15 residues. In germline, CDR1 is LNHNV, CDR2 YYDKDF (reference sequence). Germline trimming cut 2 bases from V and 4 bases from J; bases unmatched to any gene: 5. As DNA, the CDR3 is TGTGCCACCAGCAGAAGACAGGGCGATTACAATGAGCAGTTCTTC. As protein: CATSRRQGDYNEQFF.

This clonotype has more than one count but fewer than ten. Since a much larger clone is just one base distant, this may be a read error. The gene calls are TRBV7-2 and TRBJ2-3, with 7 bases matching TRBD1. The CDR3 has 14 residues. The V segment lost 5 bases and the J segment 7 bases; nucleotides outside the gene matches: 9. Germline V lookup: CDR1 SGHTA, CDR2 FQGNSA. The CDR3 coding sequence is TGTGCCAGCAGCGACCCGAGGACAGGCAATACGCAGTATTTT. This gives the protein CASSDPRTGNTQYF. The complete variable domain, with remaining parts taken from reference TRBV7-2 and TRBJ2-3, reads GAGVSQSPSNKVTEKGKDVELRCDPISGHTALYWYRQSLGQGLEFLIYFQGNSAPDKSGLPSDRFSAERTGGSVSTLTIQRTQQEDSAVYLCASSDPRTGNTQYFGPGTRLTVL.

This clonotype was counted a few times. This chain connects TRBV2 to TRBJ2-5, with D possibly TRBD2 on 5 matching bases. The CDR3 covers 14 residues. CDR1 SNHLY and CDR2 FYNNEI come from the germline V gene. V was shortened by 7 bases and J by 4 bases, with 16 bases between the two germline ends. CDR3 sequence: CASTTTRRVETQYF. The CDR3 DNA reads TGTGCCAGCACCACAACTCGGCGGGTAGAGACCCAGTACTTC.

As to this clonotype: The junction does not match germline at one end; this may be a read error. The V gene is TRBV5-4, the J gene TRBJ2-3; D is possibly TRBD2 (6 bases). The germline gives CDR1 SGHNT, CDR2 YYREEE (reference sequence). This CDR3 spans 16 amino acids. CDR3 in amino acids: CANSTRGLAALDTQYF. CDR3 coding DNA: TGTGCCAACAGCACGAGGGGACTTGCCGCTCTGGATACGCAGTATTTT.

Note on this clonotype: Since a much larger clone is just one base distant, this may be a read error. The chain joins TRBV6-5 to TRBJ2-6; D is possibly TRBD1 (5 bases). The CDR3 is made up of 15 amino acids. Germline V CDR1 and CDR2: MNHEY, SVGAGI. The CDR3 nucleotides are TGTGCCAGCAAGGCAGTGAATTCTGGGGCCGACGTCCTGACTTTC. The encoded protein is CASKAVNSGADVLTF.

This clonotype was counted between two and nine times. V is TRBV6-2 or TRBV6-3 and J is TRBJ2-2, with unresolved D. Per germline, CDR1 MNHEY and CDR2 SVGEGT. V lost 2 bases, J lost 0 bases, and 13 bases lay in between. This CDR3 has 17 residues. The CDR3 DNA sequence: TGTGCCAGCAGTTACCCACTTTTGAAAGCGAACACCGGGGAGCTGTTTTTT. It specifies CASSYPLLKANTGELFF.

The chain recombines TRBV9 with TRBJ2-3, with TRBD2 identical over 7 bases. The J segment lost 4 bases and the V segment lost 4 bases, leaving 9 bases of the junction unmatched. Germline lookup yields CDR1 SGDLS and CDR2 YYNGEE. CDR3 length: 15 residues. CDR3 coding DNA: TGTGCCAGCAGCCCGGGGGGAGTCCCGCCAGATACGCAGTATTTT. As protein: CASSPGGVPPDTQYF.

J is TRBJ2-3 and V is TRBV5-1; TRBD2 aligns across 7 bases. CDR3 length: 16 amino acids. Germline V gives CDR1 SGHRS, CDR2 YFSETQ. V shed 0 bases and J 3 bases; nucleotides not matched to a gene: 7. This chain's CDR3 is CASSLGGGARTDTQYF. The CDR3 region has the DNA TGCGCCAGCAGCTTGGGGGGGGGAGCGAGAACAGATACGCAGTATTTT. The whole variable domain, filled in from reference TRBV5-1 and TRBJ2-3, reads KAGVTQTPRYLIKTRGQQVTLSCSPISGHRSVSWYQQTPGQGLQFLFEYFSETQRNKGNFPGRFSGRQFSNSRSEMNVSTLELGDSALYLCASSLGGGARTDTQYFGPGTRLTVL.

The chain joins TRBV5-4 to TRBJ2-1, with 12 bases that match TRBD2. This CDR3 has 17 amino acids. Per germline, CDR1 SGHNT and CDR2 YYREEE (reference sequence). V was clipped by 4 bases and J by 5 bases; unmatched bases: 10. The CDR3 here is CASSLPIGLAGNNEQFF. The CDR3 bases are TGTGCCAGCAGCCTGCCGATAGGACTAGCGGGAAACAATGAGCAGTTCTTC.

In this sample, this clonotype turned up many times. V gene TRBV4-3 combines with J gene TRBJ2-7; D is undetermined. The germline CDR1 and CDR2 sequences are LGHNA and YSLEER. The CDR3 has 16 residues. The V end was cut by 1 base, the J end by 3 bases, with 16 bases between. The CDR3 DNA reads TGCGCCAGCAGCCAAGCCGTCGGATTGTCAGTCTACGAGCAGTACTTC. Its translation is CASSQAVGLSVYEQYF.

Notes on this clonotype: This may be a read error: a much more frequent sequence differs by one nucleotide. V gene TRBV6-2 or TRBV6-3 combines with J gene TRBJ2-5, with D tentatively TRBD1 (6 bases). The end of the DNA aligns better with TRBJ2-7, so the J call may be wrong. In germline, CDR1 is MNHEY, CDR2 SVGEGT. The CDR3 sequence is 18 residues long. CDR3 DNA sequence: TGTGCCAGCAGTCTTGATACCACAGGGAAGCGTCTAGTCTGCGAGCAGTACTTC. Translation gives CASSLDTTGKRLVCEQYF.

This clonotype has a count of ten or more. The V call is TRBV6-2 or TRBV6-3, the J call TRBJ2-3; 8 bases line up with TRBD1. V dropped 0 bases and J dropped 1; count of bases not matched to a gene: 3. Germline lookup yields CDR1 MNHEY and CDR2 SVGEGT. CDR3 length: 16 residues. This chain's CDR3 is CASSYSRGHGTDTQYF. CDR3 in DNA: TGTGCCAGCAGTTACTCCAGGGGGCATGGCACAGATACGCAGTATTTT.

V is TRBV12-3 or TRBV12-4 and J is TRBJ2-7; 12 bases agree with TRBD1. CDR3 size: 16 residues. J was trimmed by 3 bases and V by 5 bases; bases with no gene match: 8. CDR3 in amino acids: CASSPGTGGYIYEQYF. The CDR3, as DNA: TGTGCCAGCAGTCCGGGGACAGGGGGCTATATCTACGAGCAGTACTTC.

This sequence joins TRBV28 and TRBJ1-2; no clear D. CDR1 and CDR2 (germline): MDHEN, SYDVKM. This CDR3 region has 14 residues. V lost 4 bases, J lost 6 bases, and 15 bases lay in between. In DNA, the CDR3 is TGTGCCAGCAGTTCCTGGACGGATTACAATGGCTACACCTTC. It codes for CASSSWTDYNGYTF.